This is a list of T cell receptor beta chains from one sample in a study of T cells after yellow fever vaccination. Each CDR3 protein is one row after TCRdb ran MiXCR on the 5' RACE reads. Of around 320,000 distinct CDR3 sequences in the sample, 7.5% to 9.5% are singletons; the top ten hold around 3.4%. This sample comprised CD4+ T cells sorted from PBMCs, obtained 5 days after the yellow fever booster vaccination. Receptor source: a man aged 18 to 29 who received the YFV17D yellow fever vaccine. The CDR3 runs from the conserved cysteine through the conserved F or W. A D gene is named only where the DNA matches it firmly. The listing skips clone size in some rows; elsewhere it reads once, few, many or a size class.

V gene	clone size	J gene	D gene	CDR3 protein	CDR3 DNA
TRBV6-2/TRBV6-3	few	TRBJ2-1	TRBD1	CASSQGANEQFF	TGTGCCAGCAGCCAGGGGGCCAATGAGCAGTTCTTC
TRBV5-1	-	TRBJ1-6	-	CASSLAQGTYNSPLHF	TGCGCCAGCAGCTTGGCTCAGGGAACCTATAATTCACCCCTCCACTTT
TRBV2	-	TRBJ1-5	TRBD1	CASTFETGGNQPQHF	TGTGCCAGCACCTTCGAGACAGGGGGCAATCAGCCCCAGCATTTT
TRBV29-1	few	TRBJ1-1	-	CSVTVDAYTEAFF	TGCAGCGTGACCGTAGATGCGTACACTGAAGCTTTCTTT
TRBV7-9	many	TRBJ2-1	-	CASSLGSGNEQFF	TGTGCCAGCAGCTTAGGTTCAGGGAACGAGCAGTTCTTC
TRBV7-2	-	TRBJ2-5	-	CASSLQDSQETQYF	TGTGCCAGCAGCCTACAGGACAGCCAAGAGACCCAGTACTTC
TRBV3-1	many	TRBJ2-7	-	CASSQYRISSYEQYF	TGTGCCAGCAGCCAATATCGTATTTCCTCCTACGAGCAGTACTTC
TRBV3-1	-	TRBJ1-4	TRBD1	CASSYRTGGNEKLFF	TGTGCCAGCAGCTACCGGACAGGGGGGAATGAAAAACTGTTTTTT
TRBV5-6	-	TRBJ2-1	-	CASSSGPPNEQFF	TGTGCCAGCAGCTCCGGACCACCCAATGAGCAGTTCTTC
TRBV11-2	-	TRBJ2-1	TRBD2	CASSLEPSGYRRLF	TGTGCCAGCAGCTTAGAGCCTAGCGGGTACCGACGACTCTTC
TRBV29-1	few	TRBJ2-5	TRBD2	CSVLTSGVAQYF	TGCAGCGTTCTGACTAGCGGGGTGGCCCAGTACTTC
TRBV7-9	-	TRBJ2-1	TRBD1	CASSFYSTGGDEQFF	TGTGCCAGCAGCTTCTACTCAACAGGGGGCGATGAGCAGTTCTTC
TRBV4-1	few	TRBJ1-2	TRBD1	CASSPADAGTGGYGYTF	TGCGCCAGCAGCCCCGCCGACGCCGGGACAGGAGGGTATGGCTACACCTTC
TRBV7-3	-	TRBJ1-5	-	CASSLQEGKPQHF	TGTGCCAGCAGCTTACAGGAGGGCAAGCCCCAGCATTTT
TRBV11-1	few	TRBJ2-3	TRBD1	CASSLLPDRAITDTQYF	TGTGCCAGCAGCTTACTCCCCGACAGGGCGATCACAGATACGCAGTATTTT
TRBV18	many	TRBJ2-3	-	CASSPLSGTTDTQYF	TGTGCCAGCTCACCATTAAGCGGAACCACAGATACGCAGTATTTT
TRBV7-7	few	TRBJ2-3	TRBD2	CASSLGAGGPLGTDTQYF	TGTGCCAGCAGCTTGGGTGCGGGGGGCCCCCTGGGCACAGATACGCAGTATTTT
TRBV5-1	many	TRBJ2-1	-	CASSLAADSYNEQFF	TGCGCCAGCAGCTTGGCAGCGGACAGCTACAATGAGCAGTTCTTC
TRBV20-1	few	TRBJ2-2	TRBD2	CSASAPGLAGATGELFF	TGCAGTGCTAGCGCGCCGGGACTAGCGGGGGCCACCGGGGAGCTGTTTTTT
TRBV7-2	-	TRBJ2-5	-	CASSSGLPSETQYF	TGTGCCAGCAGCTCGGGACTTCCTTCCGAGACCCAGTACTTC
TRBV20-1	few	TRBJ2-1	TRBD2	CSASALAGGSYNEQFF	TGCAGTGCTAGTGCCCTAGCGGGGGGCTCCTACAATGAGCAGTTCTTC
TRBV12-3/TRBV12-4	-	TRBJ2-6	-	CASSNRGSGANVLTF	TGTGCCAGCAGTAATCGGGGCTCTGGGGCCAACGTCCTGACTTTC
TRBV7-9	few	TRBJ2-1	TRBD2	CASSPKPSGDIYNEQFF	TGTGCCAGCAGCCCGAAACCTAGCGGGGACATCTACAATGAGCAGTTCTTC
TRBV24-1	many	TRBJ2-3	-	CATSDSGGSTDTQYF	TGTGCCACCAGTGATTCCGGCGGGAGCACAGATACGCAGTATTTT
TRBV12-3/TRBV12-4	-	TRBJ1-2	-	CASTPQGFYGYTF	TGTGCCAGCACTCCTCAGGGCTTCTATGGCTACACCTTC
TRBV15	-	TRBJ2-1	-	CATSRVRGRGAYNEQFF	TGTGCCACCAGCAGAGTGAGAGGCAGGGGGGCCTACAATGAGCAGTTCTTC
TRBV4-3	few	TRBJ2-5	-	CASSQAIAEQETQYF	TGCGCCAGCAGCCAGGCCATAGCGGAGCAAGAGACCCAGTACTTC
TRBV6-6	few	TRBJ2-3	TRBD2	CASRGGPHTQYF	TGTGCCAGCCGGGGGGGCCCGCATACGCAGTATTTT
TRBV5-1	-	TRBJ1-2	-	CASSASSVGYGYTF	TGCGCCAGCAGTGCATCCTCCGTTGGCTATGGCTACACCTTC
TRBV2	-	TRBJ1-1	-	CASSELGASEAFF	TGTGCCAGCAGTGAACTAGGGGCCTCTGAAGCTTTCTTT